These 25 T cell receptor beta chains were all obtained from the same sample, sequenced in a study of blood T cell repertoires in COVID-19. Some clones are missing from TCRdb's copy, which holds only in-frame ones; the method was immunoSEQ multiplex PCR. The sample consists of some 240,000 clones, roughly 90% of them appearing once. Sequenced material: peripheral blood. These receptors originate from a woman aged 55-70 years with COVID-19, enrolled during active disease.

J is TRBJ2-5 and V is TRBV2; 11 bases map to TRBD1. Germline values: CDR1 SNHLY, CDR2 FYNNEI. The CDR3 loop spans 14 amino acids. J lost 5 bases, V lost 11 bases, and 10 bases had no gene match. CDR3 loop: CALRRDRGGETQYF. The CDR3 DNA sequence: TGTGCCCTTAGAAGGGACAGGGGGGGCGAGACCCAGTACTTC.

V is TRBV5-1 and J is TRBJ2-6; TRBD1 matches at 8 bases. This CDR3 is 19 amino acids long. Germline V gene sequence: CDR1 SGHRS, CDR2 YFSETQ. After removal of 2 bases from V and 4 bases from J, the junction contained 14 bases not matched to a gene. The CDR3 DNA follows: TGCGCCAGCAGCTTCACCCCGACAGGGGATCAATCCGGGGCCAACGTCCTGACTTTC. Protein sequence: CASSFTPTGDQSGANVLTF.

The V call is TRBV5-4, the J call TRBJ1-6; unclear D gene. Germline V gene sequence: CDR1 SGHNT, CDR2 YYREEE (reference sequence). Trimming shortened V by 2 bases and J by 9 bases, and 9 bases separated the two germline ends. The CDR3 has 13 residues. CDR3 DNA sequence: TGTGCCAGCAGCTTTGGGGAGAGTTCACCCCTCCACTTT. It yields the protein CASSFGESSPLHF.

The chain recombines TRBV19 with TRBJ1-1; weak D call: TRBD1 (6 bases). Germline CDR1 reads LNHDA; CDR2 reads SQIVND (reference sequence). The CDR3 has 15 residues. V was trimmed by 6 bases and J by 1 base, leaving 15 bases between them. As DNA, the CDR3 is TGTGCCAGTAGAGGGGGATGGCAGTCGAACACTGAAGCTTTCTTT. Its translation is CASRGGWQSNTEAFF.

The chain is built from TRBV19 and TRBJ1-3; the D gene is possibly TRBD1 (6 bases). From germline, CDR1 is LNHDA and CDR2 SQIVND (reference sequence). The CDR3 contains 16 residues. Trimming removed 2 bases at V and 1 base at J, with 12 bases between. The CDR3 DNA reads TGTGCCAGTAGTATACCGGGGGGCAAGTCTGGAAACACCATATATTTT. Amino acids: CASSIPGGKSGNTIYF.

The rearrangement joins TRBV19 to TRBJ1-5; the match to TRBD1 covers 7 bases. The CDR3 covers 14 residues. J lost 2 bases, V lost 5 bases, and 3 bases had no gene match. Germline values: CDR1 LNHDA, CDR2 SQIVND (reference sequence). The chain's CDR3 is CASSDTGGNQPQHF. The DNA of the CDR3 is TGTGCCAGTAGTGATACAGGGGGCAATCAGCCCCAGCATTTT. The variable domain in full, completed from reference TRBV19 and TRBJ1-5, reads DGGITQSPKYLFRKEGQNVTLSCEQNLNHDAMYWYRQDPGQGLRLIYYSQIVNDFQKGDIAEGYSVSREKKESFPLTVTSAQKNPTAFYLCASSDTGGNQPQHFGDGTRLSIL.

This chain uses TRBV9 with TRBJ1-6; possibly TRBD1 for D (6 bases). The germline V gene has CDR1 SGDLS and CDR2 YYNGEE. The CDR3 length is 14 residues. Between the trimmed V and J ends, which lost 3 bases and 9 bases, there was a span of 13 bases. CDR3 coding DNA: TGTGCCAGCAGCGCAGCGGGGGCCGGTTCACCCCTCCACTTT. Its protein is CASSAAGAGSPLHF.

The V and J genes are TRBV19 and TRBJ1-1; D is unresolved. Trimming stripped 6 bases from V and 5 bases from J, with 22 bases between. The CDR3 consists of 16 residues. CDR1 is LNHDA, CDR2 SQIVND, per germline (reference sequence). The CDR3 DNA follows: TGTGCCAGTAGACGCCCTGGTGTAGGTGGGAGAACTGAAGCTTTCTTT. The encoded protein is CASRRPGVGGRTEAFF.

V and J are TRBV27 and TRBJ1-6; TRBD1 might be the D (5 bases). This CDR3 region has 14 residues. Trimming took off 6 bases at V and 5 bases at J, with 11 bases between the two ends. Germline V gene lookup returns CDR1 MNHEY and CDR2 SMNVEV (reference sequence). CDR3: CASSRDSNNSPLHF. The CDR3 DNA reads TGTGCCAGCAGCCGAGACAGTAATAATTCACCCCTCCACTTT.

The CDR3, as DNA: TGCGCCAGCAGCCCTGGGACAGGGTCTAATGAAAAACTGTTTTTT. This codes for CASSPGTGSNEKLFF. This chain connects TRBV4-3 to TRBJ1-4; TRBD1 matches at 9 bases. The trim removed 4 bases at V and 3 bases at J, leaving 3 bases unmatched. CDR3 length: 15 residues. Germline V CDR1 and CDR2: LGHNA, YSLEER.

CDR3 DNA: TGTGCCTCCTCCCCGGAGGGGGCCTCTGGAAACACCATATATTTT. Protein product: CASSPEGASGNTIYF. This chain joins TRBV6-5 and TRBJ1-3; 7 nucleotides match TRBD1. The CDR3 contains 15 residues. Germline CDR1 is MNHEY and CDR2 is SVGAGI. V was pared by 11 bases and J by 0 bases, with 10 bases of the junction left unmatched.

CDR3 amino acids: CASTPGGRQDYGYTF. DNA for the CDR3: TGTGCCAGCACCCCCGGGGGGAGACAGGACTATGGCTACACCTTC. The rearrangement uses TRBV4-2 and TRBJ1-2, with D possibly matching TRBD1 (6 bases). The CDR3 consists of 15 residues. V was clipped by 7 bases and J by 3 bases, with 18 bases between them. Germline lookup yields CDR1 LGHNA and CDR2 YNFKEQ.

This rearrangement joins TRBV6-2 or TRBV6-3 to TRBJ1-1; no clear D. V was clipped by 6 bases and J by 1 base, with 15 bases between them. The germline V gene has CDR1 MNHEY and CDR2 SVGEGT. CDR3 size: 15 residues. The CDR3 nucleotides read TGTGCCAGCAGCCAGACCGGGAGGTGGAACACTGAAGCTTTCTTT. Its translation is CASSQTGRWNTEAFF.

The J gene is TRBJ1-2, the V gene TRBV19, with D possibly being TRBD1 (6 bases). Trimming took off 7 bases at V and 4 bases at J, with 19 bases between the two ends. Per the germline V gene, CDR1 is LNHDA and CDR2 is SQIVND (reference sequence). The CDR3 spans 15 residues. Here the CDR3 DNA reads TGTGCCAGTAAGCATACACAGGGCGATGGCTATGGCTACACCTTC. Protein sequence: CASKHTQGDGYGYTF. The entire variable domain, with the rest obtained from reference TRBV19 and TRBJ1-2, is as follows: DGGITQSPKYLFRKEGQNVTLSCEQNLNHDAMYWYRQDPGQGLRLIYYSQIVNDFQKGDIAEGYSVSREKKESFPLTVTSAQKNPTAFYLCASKHTQGDGYGYTFGSGTRLTVV.

V usage is TRBV3-1 (or the pseudogene TRBV3-2) and J usage is TRBJ1-5; a possible D gene is TRBD1 (6 bases). There are 15 residues in the CDR3. V was cut by 3 bases and J by 6 bases, with 15 bases left in between. Germline CDR1 LGHDT, CDR2 YNNKEL (reference sequence). The CDR3 sequence is CASSQDQGKCQPQHF. DNA of the CDR3: TGTGCCAGCAGCCAGGATCAGGGGAAGTGTCAGCCCCAGCATTTT.

The chain uses TRBV19 and TRBJ1-2, with 10 bases lining up with TRBD1. This CDR3 region has 15 residues. From germline, CDR1 is LNHDA and CDR2 SQIVND (reference sequence). Trimming cost V 3 bases and J 3 bases; bases outside gene matches: 4. DNA for the CDR3: TGTGCCAGTAGTATGACGACAGGGGGCTACTATGGCTACACCTTC. It is translated as CASSMTTGGYYGYTF.

The rearrangement joins TRBV6-6 to TRBJ1-3, with D unclear. This CDR3 has 11 amino acids. In germline, CDR1 is MNHNY, CDR2 SVGAGI (reference sequence). V was shortened by 5 bases and J by 11 bases, with 10 bases between the two germline ends. CDR3 protein: CASSPSFAIYF. CDR3 coding DNA: TGTGCCAGCAGTCCGAGTTTTGCCATATATTTT.

This sequence joins TRBV7-9 and TRBJ2-7, with 10 positions matching TRBD1. CDR1 SEHNR and CDR2 FQNEAQ come from the germline V gene (reference sequence). The CDR3 loop spans 15 amino acids. Trimming took 5 bases from V and 5 from J; bases not matched to a gene: 9. DNA for the CDR3: TGTGCCAGCAGCGCGACAGGGGGCTGGGCTGACGAGCAGTACTTC. Protein product: CASSATGGWADEQYF.

The genes are TRBV6-2 or TRBV6-3 and TRBJ1-5; 7 nucleotides agree with TRBD1. Germline trimming cut 2 bases from V and 7 bases from J; bases unmatched to any gene: 2. Germline V gives CDR1 MNHEY, CDR2 SVGEGT. The CDR3 length is 13 residues. The CDR3 nucleotides read TGTGCCAGCAGTTACGGGGGACAGCAGCCCCAGCATTTT. Translated: CASSYGGQQPQHF.

J is TRBJ1-4 and V is TRBV19; 8 bases match TRBD1. This CDR3 is built from 14 residues. V lost 4 bases, J lost 7 bases, and 5 bases stayed unmatched. Per the germline V gene, CDR1 is LNHDA and CDR2 is SQIVND (reference sequence). In nucleotides, the CDR3 is TGTGCCAGTAGTACAGGGGGCATCGGTGAAAAACTGTTTTTT. It encodes CASSTGGIGEKLFF.

The V gene is TRBV2, the J gene TRBJ2-3, with 15 bases matching TRBD2. CDR1 and CDR2 from the germline V gene are SNHLY and FYNNEI. This CDR3 is 17 amino acids long. With V trimmed by 0 bases and J by 6 bases, 4 bases remained unmatched. The CDR3 bases are TGTGCCAGCAGTGAAGCCGGACTAGCGGGGGGGAAGGATACGCAGTATTTT. Residues: CASSEAGLAGGKDTQYF.

J is TRBJ1-3 and V is TRBV4-1, with D perhaps matching TRBD1 (5 bases). Trimming removed 2 bases from V and 0 bases from J, with 14 bases in between. Germline V gives CDR1 MGHRA, CDR2 YSYEKL. This CDR3 region has 17 residues. Here the CDR3 reads CASSQSNPGFSGNTIYF. CDR3 coding DNA: TGCGCCAGCAGCCAATCAAACCCAGGGTTCTCTGGAAACACCATATATTTT.

V is TRBV6-2 or TRBV6-3 and J is TRBJ2-5; the D is unclear. This CDR3 spans 12 amino acids. Germline CDR1 MNHEY, CDR2 SVGEGT. The V and J ends lost 4 bases and 5 bases respectively, with 8 bases between them. As DNA, the CDR3 is TGTGCCAGCAGTTTTTCGGTGGAGACCCAGTACTTC. As protein: CASSFSVETQYF.

Here the CDR3 reads CASSLARGTEAFF. The DNA of the CDR3 is TGTGCCAGCAGCTTAGCGCGGGGCACTGAAGCTTTCTTT. The rearrangement uses TRBV7-6 and TRBJ1-1, with D unclear. The V end was cut by 0 bases, the J end by 4 bases, with 6 bases between. The CDR3 is 13 residues long. CDR1 is SGHVS, CDR2 FNYEAQ, per germline.

The chain couples TRBV5-1 to TRBJ2-2; D is perhaps TRBD2 (5 bases). The CDR3 spans 16 residues. Germline V gives CDR1 SGHRS, CDR2 YFSETQ. V was pared by 4 bases and J by 1 base, with 14 bases between. As DNA, the CDR3 is TGCGCCAGCAGCGCACGGTGGGAGCAGAACACCGGGGAGCTGTTTTTT. This gives the protein CASSARWEQNTGELFF.